The entry below gives a single TCR beta chain sequence along with its context. Its antigen is currently unknown. A read error is possible here, since a much larger clone lies one base away. In the study's own analysis: What underpinned the distant-metastasis classifier for papillary thyroid cancer was the set of CDR3 differences across clinicopathological groups. TCRdb re-called the PCR reads with MiXCR. What appears here as the V and J calls and clone size reflects TCRdb's work, not the paper's. The sample includes fewer than 25,000 clones, about 16% seen only once; the top ten take 20% to 25%. The data derive from a study of metastatic and nonmetastatic thyroid tumors. Study-wide background: Repertoire comparisons spanned blood and tumor or nodule tissue from malignant and benign thyroid patients. General study findings and limits: Reports indicated that malignant thyroid tumors showed significantly higher TCR beta diversity than benign nodules did, in blood and tumor.

There were no patients who had received any treatment before thyroid surgery. Losses at the gene ends were 6 bases for V and 11 bases for J; bases not matched to a gene: 7. CDR3 length: 11 amino acids. CDR1 is DFQATT and CDR2 is SNEGSKA in the germline V gene (reference sequence). This clonotype was sampled from a male donor with papillary thyroid cancer or a benign thyroid nodule (not recorded which). Some clones in this sample may be carry-over from other donors' samples. Specimen: blood. This chain uses TRBV20-1 with TRBJ2-1, with TRBD2 matching 7 bases. The CDR3 nucleotides are TGCAGTGCCCTAGCGGTAGTTAAGCAGTTCTTC. It codes for CSALAVVKQFF.